The 19 T cell receptor beta chains in this list originate from one sample, sequenced in a study of T cell repertoires in cytomegalovirus infection. Their specific antigens are unknown. A single record per CDR3 protein comes from TCRdb applying MiXCR to the reads. The sample comprises 370,000 or so distinct CDR3 sequences, about 35% of which are singletons, and roughly 13% rests with the top ten. Sequences were derived from cultured PBMCs, sampled from culture after CMV antigen stimulation. The receptors shown here come from a human donor in good health (CMV status not recorded). Some clones in this sample may be carry-over from other donors' samples.

This rearrangement joins TRBV7-4 to TRBJ2-1; D is unclear. CDR1 is SGHVT, CDR2 SQSDAQ, per germline. Trimming took off 1 base at V and 6 bases at J, with 7 bases between the two ends. This CDR3 spans 13 amino acids. The CDR3 reads CASSLVSVNEQFF. The DNA for the CDR3 is TGTGCCAGCAGCTTAGTTTCGGTCAATGAGCAGTTCTTC.

V usage is TRBV6-6 and J usage is TRBJ2-7, with 8 bases lining up with TRBD1. The V gene's germline CDR1 is MNHNY and CDR2 SVGAGI (reference sequence). V dropped 2 bases and J dropped 6; count of bases not matched to a gene: 9. This CDR3 contains 15 residues. The CDR3 spells CASSYTGQGRGEQYV. The CDR3 DNA follows: TGTGCCAGCAGTTACACCGGACAGGGCCGAGGCGAGCAGTACGTC.

The V gene is TRBV6-2 or TRBV6-3, the J gene TRBJ2-6; the match to TRBD2 covers 9 bases. The CDR3 has 18 amino acids. Germline V gene data show CDR1 as MNHEY and CDR2 as SVGEGT. With V trimmed by 2 bases and J by 0 bases, 5 bases remained unmatched. The CDR3 here is CASSYPSSGISGANVLTF. The CDR3 DNA reads as TGTGCCAGCAGTTACCCGTCTAGCGGGATCTCTGGGGCCAACGTCCTGACTTTC.

The V and J genes are TRBV19 and TRBJ2-1, with unresolved D. Trimming left V 3 bases short and J 1 base short, with 4 bases between. There are 13 residues in the CDR3. Germline assignment: CDR1 LNHDA and CDR2 SQIVND (reference sequence). This chain's CDR3 is CASSMGSYNEQFF. In nucleotides, the CDR3 is TGTGCCAGTAGTATGGGGTCCTACAATGAGCAGTTCTTC.

This chain uses TRBV14 with TRBJ1-2; D is uncertain. Germline V lookup: CDR1 SGHDN, CDR2 FVKESK. V lost 3 bases to trimming and J lost 2 bases, with 10 bases between them. The CDR3 extends over 14 amino acids. This chain's CDR3 is CASSQVDLNYGYTF. The CDR3 DNA is TGTGCCAGCAGCCAGGTTGATCTAAACTATGGCTACACCTTC.

This chain connects TRBV29-1 to TRBJ2-2; a possible D gene is TRBD2 (6 bases). From germline, CDR1 is SQVTM and CDR2 ANQGSEA. The CDR3 runs to 15 residues. V dropped 6 bases and J dropped 1 base, with 15 bases sitting between them. The CDR3 DNA reads TGCAGCGTCCCCCGGGGGAGAGGGAACACCGGGGAGCTGTTTTTT. Encoded protein: CSVPRGRGNTGELFF.

This clonotype showed up just a few times. This sequence joins TRBV10-3 and TRBJ2-7; the D is unclear. V shed 6 bases and J shed 3 bases, with 12 bases lying between them. CDR1 and CDR2 from the germline V gene are ENHRY and SYGVKD. This CDR3 has 13 residues. The DNA for the CDR3 is TGTGCCATCAGCCGTCCCCCTGGCTACGAGCAGTACGTC. Translation gives CAISRPPGYEQYV.

This clonotype was seen a few times. This sequence joins TRBV7-3 and TRBJ2-1; weak D call: TRBD2 (7 bases). The CDR3 contains 17 residues. Trimming took off 4 bases at V and 9 bases at J, with 25 bases between the two ends. Per the germline V gene, CDR1 is SGHTA and CDR2 is FQGTGA. As DNA, the CDR3 is TGTGCCAGCAGCTCTCGGGGCGGGGGCGAGGGTCACGCTGAGCAGTTCTTC. Translating it yields CASSSRGGGEGHAEQFF.

This rearrangement joins TRBV7-2 to TRBJ2-7; TRBD2 aligns across 9 bases. J was trimmed by 8 bases and V by 3 bases; bases with no gene match: 14. CDR3 length equals 16 residues. The germline gives CDR1 SGHTA, CDR2 FQGNSA. The CDR3 protein is CASSLGGGGRGFQQYV. The CDR3 DNA reads TGTGCCAGCAGCTTGGGAGGCGGCGGGAGGGGGTTTCAGCAGTACGTC.

Only a few counts were recorded for this clonotype. V and J are TRBV12-3 or TRBV12-4 and TRBJ1-2; TRBD1 might be the D (6 bases). The CDR3 has 17 residues. Trimming left V 5 bases short and J 2 bases short, with 21 bases between. The CDR3 DNA is TGTGCCAGCAGTGTACAGGTGGGGGGCGTGCGGAACTATGGCTACACCTTC. This codes for CASSVQVGGVRNYGYTF.

The chain employs TRBV14 and TRBJ2-3; D unresolved. Trimming removed 2 bases at V and 0 bases at J, with 3 bases between. CDR1 and CDR2 (germline): SGHDN, FVKESK. The CDR3 extends over 13 amino acids. CDR3 bases: TGTGCCAGCAGCCAAATCAGCACAGATACGCAGTATTTT. Its translation is CASSQISTDTQYF. The full variable domain, rest sourced from reference TRBV14 and TRBJ2-3, is EAGVTQFPSHSVIEKGQTVTLRCDPISGHDNLYWYRRVMGKEIKFLLHFVKESKQDESGMPNNRFLAERTGGTYSTLKVQPAELEDSGVYFCASSQISTDTQYFGPGTRLTVL.

The chain couples TRBV20-1 to TRBJ2-6, with unresolved D. Between the trimmed V and J ends, which lost 4 bases and 2 bases, there was a span of 24 bases. CDR3 length: 19 residues. Germline-derived CDR1 and CDR2 are DFQATT and SNEGSKA (reference sequence). CDR3 bases: TGCAGTGCTAAGAAGCAATCAAGTAGATGGCTCACTGGGGCCAACGTCCTGACTTTC. It yields the protein CSAKKQSSRWLTGANVLTF.

This clonotype was seen only a few times. The V gene is TRBV28, the J gene TRBJ2-1; 12 bases map to TRBD2. Germline V gene data show CDR1 as MDHEN and CDR2 as SYDVKM. The CDR3 contains 20 residues. Trimming removed 6 bases from V and 0 bases from J; junction bases left unmatched: 15. CDR3 in amino acids: CASRQTGTSGFRSSYNEQFF. DNA for the CDR3: TGTGCCAGCAGACAAACCGGGACTAGCGGGTTCCGGAGCTCCTACAATGAGCAGTTCTTC.

This clonotype was seen repeatedly, ten times or more. The V gene is TRBV7-2, the J gene TRBJ1-4; 8 bases agree with TRBD1. V trimming: 5 bases; J trimming: 5 bases; junction bases outside the gene matches: 7. The CDR3 contains 15 residues. Germline lookup yields CDR1 SGHTA and CDR2 FQGNSA. CDR3 sequence (DNA): TGTGCCAGCAGCGGCCGACAGGGGATAAATGAAAAACTGTTTTTT. Amino acid sequence: CASSGRQGINEKLFF.

V gene TRBV27 combines with J gene TRBJ1-1; D is possibly TRBD1 (5 bases). V was clipped by 3 bases and J by 1 base, with 9 bases between them. The CDR3 consists of 14 residues. The germline CDR1 and CDR2 sequences are MNHEY and SMNVEV (reference sequence). The CDR3 nucleotides read TGTGCCAGCAGTTTTTTGGGGCGGAACACTGAAGCTTTCTTT. This translates into CASSFLGRNTEAFF.

This rearrangement joins TRBV7-8 to TRBJ2-5; the match to TRBD2 covers 8 bases. After removal of 0 bases from V and 5 bases from J, the junction contained 2 bases not matched to a gene. The CDR3 length is 14 residues. Germline loops: CDR1 SGHVS, CDR2 FQNEAQ. CDR3 residues: CASSLAAGGETQYF. The CDR3 region has the DNA TGTGCCAGCAGCTTAGCGGCGGGGGGCGAGACCCAGTACTTC.

This clonotype was detected ten times or more. This chain links TRBV7-2 with TRBJ2-3, with 12 positions matching TRBD2. The junction had 14 bases not matched to a gene; V was cut back by 3 bases and J by 4 bases. CDR1 SGHTA and CDR2 FQGNSA come from the germline V gene. The CDR3 covers 19 residues. The CDR3 sequence is CASSFIALAGGPRADTQYF. The CDR3 bases are TGTGCCAGCAGCTTTATAGCGCTAGCGGGAGGGCCTAGGGCAGATACGCAGTATTTT.

The chain carries TRBV6-6 and TRBJ1-5; 9 nucleotides align to TRBD1. CDR1 is MNHNY, CDR2 SVGAGI, per germline (reference sequence). After removal of 6 bases from V and 6 bases from J, the junction contained 3 bases not matched to a gene. This CDR3 is 13 amino acids long. CDR3 DNA sequence: TGTGCCAGCAGGACAGGGGGACGTCAGCCCCAGCATTTT. Its protein is CASRTGGRQPQHF.

This rearrangement joins TRBV6-1 to TRBJ2-7, with unresolved D. Per germline, CDR1 MNHNS and CDR2 SASEGT. V shed 6 bases and J shed 3 bases, with 12 bases lying between them. CDR3 length: 13 residues. CDR3: CASRGERFYEQYV. CDR3 nucleotides: TGTGCCAGCAGAGGCGAGAGATTCTACGAGCAGTACGTC.